The 28 T cell receptor beta chains presented below share a single source sample, sequenced in a study of radiation and T cells in renal cell carcinoma. Sequencing was performed with immunoSEQ multiplex PCR; in TCRdb, only in-frame clones are kept and a portion is missing. The repertoire holds about 15,000 clones, with 64% as singletons. Indicated treatment: 15 Gy SBRT to primary tumor, nephrectomy 4 weeks later. Material: tumor tissue, obtained from a patient whose treatment included radiotherapy and nephrectomy. The receptors originated from an older woman with renal cell carcinoma.

This clone has at least ten counts. J is TRBJ2-2 and V is TRBV5-1; D is possibly TRBD2 (5 bases). V dropped 1 base and J dropped 1 base, with 5 bases sitting between them. Germline CDR1 SGHRS, CDR2 YFSETQ. The CDR3 length is 14 residues. Written as DNA, the CDR3 is TGCGCCAGCAGCTTGCGGGGGAACACCGGGGAGCTGTTTTTT. This translates into CASSLRGNTGELFF.

The chain joins TRBV6-5 to TRBJ1-2; D gene unclear. CDR1 and CDR2 from the germline V gene are MNHEY and SVGAGI. The CDR3 extends over 14 amino acids. V was pared by 5 bases and J by 4 bases, with 14 bases between. CDR3 sequence: CASSSLGGGYGYTF. The DNA of the CDR3 is TGTGCCAGCAGTAGCCTTGGTGGCGGCTATGGCTACACCTTC.

This clone was recorded many times. This rearrangement joins TRBV19 to TRBJ1-5, with D possibly matching TRBD1 (6 bases). The CDR3 runs 14 residues. Germline lookup yields CDR1 LNHDA and CDR2 SQIVND (reference sequence). V was cut by 3 bases and J by 5 bases, with 11 bases left in between. The CDR3 bases are TGTGCCAGTAGTATCGGCAGGGGTGATCAGCCCCAGCATTTT. It encodes CASSIGRGDQPQHF.

In its sample, this clone was seen a few times. J is TRBJ1-2 and V is TRBV11-1, with D unresolved. This CDR3 has 12 amino acids. Deletions cut 5 bases from V and 4 bases from J, with 8 bases between. Germline V lookup: CDR1 SGHAT, CDR2 FQDESV (reference sequence). CDR3: CASSVWGYGYTF. The CDR3 bases are TGTGCCAGCAGCGTTTGGGGCTATGGCTACACCTTC.

This rearrangement joins TRBV19 to TRBJ2-1; 13 bases line up with TRBD2. Losses at the gene ends were 5 bases for V and 4 bases for J; bases not matched to a gene: 8. Germline V gene lookup returns CDR1 LNHDA and CDR2 SQIVND (reference sequence). The CDR3 consists of 17 residues. DNA of the CDR3: TGTGCCAGTAGTGCCCGGACTAGCGGGGGACCTTACAATGAGCAGTTCTTC. Translating it yields CASSARTSGGPYNEQFF.

V usage is TRBV13 and J usage is TRBJ1-4; 7 positions agree with TRBD1. Germline V gene data show CDR1 as PRHDT and CDR2 as FYEKMQ (reference sequence). The CDR3 runs to 14 residues. Trimming cost V 0 bases and J 7 bases; bases outside gene matches: 2. The CDR3 DNA sequence: TGTGCCAGCAGCTTAGGGGCAGGGGGTGAAAAACTGTTTTTT. As protein: CASSLGAGGEKLFF.

The chain combines TRBV29-1 with TRBJ2-7, with D unresolved. The V gene lost 3 bases and the J gene lost 2 bases, with 8 bases spanning the gap. CDR1 and CDR2 from the germline V gene are SQVTM and ANQGSEA. The CDR3 contains 12 residues. The CDR3 DNA reads as TGCAGCGTTGACGACGATACCTACGAGCAGTACTTC. Its translation: CSVDDDTYEQYF.

The J gene is TRBJ2-4, the V gene TRBV28; D is unresolved. Germline values: CDR1 MDHEN, CDR2 SYDVKM. V shed 2 bases and J shed 7 bases, with 15 bases lying between them. The CDR3 length is 15 residues. The CDR3: CASSLMGSSRNIQYF. CDR3 bases: TGTGCCAGCAGTTTAATGGGGTCCTCGAGGAACATTCAGTACTTC. The whole variable domain, filled in from reference TRBV28 and TRBJ2-4, reads DVKVTQSSRYLVKRTGEKVFLECVQDMDHENMFWYRQDPGLGLRLIYFSYDVKMKEKGDIPEGYSVSREKKERFSLILESASTNQTSMYLCASSLMGSSRNIQYFGAGTRLSVL.

The genes are TRBV6-6 and TRBJ2-7; TRBD2 matches at 12 bases. V trimming: 6 bases; J trimming: 3 bases; junction bases outside the gene matches: 9. Germline assignment: CDR1 MNHNY and CDR2 SVGAGI (reference sequence). The length of the CDR3 is 16 residues. CDR3 in amino acids: CASSPIRLAGDYEQYF. CDR3 DNA sequence: TGTGCCAGCAGCCCTATCCGACTAGCGGGGGACTACGAGCAGTACTTC.

Comments on this clone: A far larger clone is a single base away, which makes a read error likely. The V call is TRBV6-6, the J call TRBJ2-5; 7 bases are shared with TRBD1. Germline CDR1 is MNHNY and CDR2 is SVGAGI (reference sequence). The CDR3 is 16 amino acids. DNA for the CDR3: TGTGCCAGCAGTCGGGACAGTCCGACCTATAATTCACCCCTCCACTTC. Encoded protein: CASSRDSPTYNSPLHF.

This sequence joins TRBV7-2 and TRBJ2-1; D not resolved. The CDR3 sequence is 18 residues long. Between the trimmed V and J ends, which lost 5 bases and 0 bases, there was a span of 20 bases. Germline lookup yields CDR1 SGHTA and CDR2 FQGNSA. Here the CDR3 DNA reads TGTGCCAGCAGCCGACCCTTCGCAACGTTCAGCTCCTACAATGAGCAGTTCTTC. This gives the protein CASSRPFATFSSYNEQFF.

This clone has a handful of counts. This chain joins TRBV7-9 and TRBJ2-3; 7 bases are shared with TRBD1. The V gene end was trimmed by 5 bases and the J gene end by 0 bases; junction bases not matched to a gene: 8. Germline CDR1 SEHNR, CDR2 FQNEAQ (reference sequence). The CDR3 is 16 residues long. The chain's CDR3 is CASSPRTGASTDTQYF. The DNA for the CDR3 is TGTGCCAGCAGCCCGCGTACAGGGGCCAGCACAGATACGCAGTATTTT.

The V and J genes are TRBV6-1 and TRBJ1-2; no firm D call. Germline-derived CDR1 and CDR2 are MNHNS and SASEGT. V shed 1 base and J shed 8 bases, with 17 bases lying between them. This CDR3 contains 15 residues. CDR3 amino acids: CASSEGAGEVEGYTF. CDR3 DNA sequence: TGTGCCAGCAGTGAAGGGGCAGGCGAAGTAGAGGGCTACACCTTC.

The chain carries TRBV7-2 and TRBJ2-3; D gene uncertain. The CDR3 length is 13 residues. From germline, CDR1 is SGHTA and CDR2 FQGNSA. V was clipped by 5 bases and J by 3 bases, with 9 bases between them. Here the CDR3 DNA reads TGTGCCAGCAGCCGAACGGTGACAGATACGCAGTATTTT. This sequence encodes CASSRTVTDTQYF.

This clone was seen more than once but under ten times. V gene TRBV30 combines with J gene TRBJ1-1, with 7 nucleotides matching TRBD1. The CDR3 contains 11 residues. Germline CDR1 GTSNPN, CDR2 SVGIG (reference sequence). Unmatched junction bases numbered 3, after V lost 4 bases and J lost 7 bases. The CDR3 region has the DNA TGTGCCTGGAACCGGGACAGTGAAGCTTTCTTT. Amino acids: CAWNRDSEAFF.

This chain links TRBV5-5 with TRBJ2-1, with TRBD2 matching 10 bases. The CDR3 extends over 18 amino acids. The germline gives CDR1 SGHKS, CDR2 YYEKEE (reference sequence). After removal of 1 base from V and 8 bases from J, the junction contained 15 bases not matched to a gene. The CDR3 loop is CASSLTDTGLAGAYEQFF. The CDR3 nucleotides are TGTGCCAGCAGCTTGACGGACACGGGGCTAGCGGGAGCGTATGAGCAGTTCTTC.

This clone was picked up many times. This sequence joins TRBV4-1 and TRBJ2-5; a weak D match, TRBD2 (5 bases). The CDR3 spans 14 residues. Trimming removed 0 bases at V and 5 bases at J, with 10 bases between. CDR1 is MGHRA, CDR2 YSYEKL, per germline. The CDR3 protein is CASSQDGRRETQYF. In DNA, the CDR3 is TGCGCCAGCAGCCAAGATGGCCGGAGGGAGACCCAGTACTTC.

As DNA, the CDR3 is TGTGCCAGTAGCGAAACTTGGAACACTGAAGCTTTCTTT. Encoded protein: CASSETWNTEAFF. The rearrangement links TRBV6-5 to TRBJ1-1, with no clear D. Germline CDR1 reads MNHEY; CDR2 reads SVGAGI. The germline V and J ends were trimmed by 9 bases and 1 base, with 12 bases remaining between them. The CDR3 has 13 residues.

The V gene is TRBV2, the J gene TRBJ1-4, with unresolved D. The ends were cut back, 6 bases at V and 6 bases at J, with 17 bases in the middle. Per germline, CDR1 SNHLY and CDR2 FYNNEI. The CDR3 sequence is 15 residues long. CDR3 sequence: CASRPPKVEDEKLFF. Here the CDR3 DNA reads TGTGCCAGCAGGCCACCCAAGGTGGAAGATGAAAAACTGTTTTTT.

The CDR3 coding sequence is TGTGCCAGCAGTACACCTCGACAGGGAGACTATGGCTACACCTTC. This codes for CASSTPRQGDYGYTF. V is TRBV6-6 and J is TRBJ1-2; TRBD1 matches at 7 bases. The V gene's germline CDR1 is MNHNY and CDR2 SVGAGI (reference sequence). The CDR3 is 15 amino acids. The junction had 9 bases not matched to a gene; V was cut back by 5 bases and J by 3 bases.

This chain joins TRBV7-2 and TRBJ1-1; 7 bases fit TRBD1. This CDR3 has 14 residues. Unmatched junction bases numbered 5, after V lost 2 bases and J lost 5 bases. CDR1 is SGHTA, CDR2 FQGNSA, per germline. In nucleotides, the CDR3 is TGTGCCAGCAGCTTACAGGGGGTAGGGACTGAAGCTTTCTTT. Protein product: CASSLQGVGTEAFF.

The chain is built from TRBV27 and TRBJ2-5, with D possibly being TRBD2 (5 bases). The V and J ends lost 2 bases and 4 bases respectively, with 14 bases between them. The germline V gene encodes CDR1 MNHEY and CDR2 SMNVEV (reference sequence). CDR3 length: 15 amino acids. In DNA, the CDR3 is TGTGCCAGCAGTTTAAGGCTATTTGAGGGAGAGACCCAGTACTTC. This codes for CASSLRLFEGETQYF.

The chain recombines TRBV29-1 with TRBJ2-5, with 9 bases lining up with TRBD2. The germline CDR1 and CDR2 sequences are SQVTM and ANQGSEA. The CDR3 runs 16 residues. J gave up 2 bases and V 3 bases, and 10 bases lay outside the gene matches. The CDR3 region has the DNA TGCAGCGTTGAGGAGTTGGCTAGCGGGGAGCAAGAGACCCAGTACTTC. This codes for CSVEELASGEQETQYF.

This clone was observed a few times. The V call is TRBV6-5, the J call TRBJ1-2; D is possibly TRBD1 (6 bases). The CDR3 has 12 residues. V gave up 6 bases and J gave up 7 bases, with 12 bases separating them. Germline CDR1 is MNHEY and CDR2 is SVGAGI. The CDR3, as DNA: TGTGCCAGCAGGAGGGGGGCGGTTGGCTACACCTTC. As protein: CASRRGAVGYTF.

This clone was seen more than once but under ten times. The gene calls are TRBV7-8 and TRBJ2-7, with D perhaps TRBD1 (6 bases). V lost 0 bases and J 1 base, leaving 10 bases between the germline ends. This CDR3 is 15 amino acids long. Per germline, CDR1 SGHVS and CDR2 FQNEAQ. The DNA of the CDR3 is TGTGCCAGCAGCTTAGCCCCCGGACAGTCCTACGAGCAGTACTTC. Protein product: CASSLAPGQSYEQYF.

The chain joins TRBV29-1 to TRBJ2-3; the D is unclear. Germline CDR1 SQVTM, CDR2 ANQGSEA. This CDR3 has 12 amino acids. With 4 bases removed from V and 6 bases from J, the gap between germline ends came to 11 bases. DNA of the CDR3: TGCAGCGTTGGGCCTGCCAGGGATACGCAGTATTTT. Translated, it gives CSVGPARDTQYF.

The genes are TRBV15 and TRBJ2-7; the D is unclear. V was shortened by 0 bases and J by 1 base, with 10 bases between the two germline ends. The CDR3 covers 15 residues. Germline CDR1 and CDR2: LNHNV and YYDKDF (reference sequence). CDR3 loop: CATSRDAGRSYEQYF. CDR3 nucleotides: TGTGCCACCAGCAGAGATGCCGGCAGGTCCTACGAGCAGTACTTC.

This clone was observed a handful of times. The chain combines TRBV18 with TRBJ2-2, with TRBD1 as a possible D gene (6 bases). This CDR3 spans 15 amino acids. Looked up from germline, CDR1 is KGHSH and CDR2 is LQKENI. The V end was cut by 3 bases, the J end by 4 bases, with 12 bases between. The CDR3 DNA reads as TGTGCCAGCTCACCCCGGGACACCTCCACCGGGGAGCTGTTTTTT. Translating it yields CASSPRDTSTGELFF.